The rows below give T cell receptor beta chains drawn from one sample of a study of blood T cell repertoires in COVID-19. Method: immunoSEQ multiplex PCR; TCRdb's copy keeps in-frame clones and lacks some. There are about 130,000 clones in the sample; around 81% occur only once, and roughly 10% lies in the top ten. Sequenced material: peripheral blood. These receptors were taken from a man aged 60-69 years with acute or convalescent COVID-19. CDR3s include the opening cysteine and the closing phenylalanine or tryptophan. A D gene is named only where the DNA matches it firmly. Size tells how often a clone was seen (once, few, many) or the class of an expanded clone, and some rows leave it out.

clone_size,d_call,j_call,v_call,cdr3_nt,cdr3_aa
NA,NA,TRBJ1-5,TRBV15,TGTGCCACCAGCAGAGGTCGTAATCAGCCCCAGCATTTT,CATSRGRNQPQHF
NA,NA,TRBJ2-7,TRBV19,TGTGCCAGTAGTATAACACTAGAAACCTACGAGCAGTACTTC,CASSITLETYEQYF
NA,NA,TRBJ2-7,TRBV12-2,TGTGCAAGTCGCTTAGCGTACAGGGGGATAGCGGAGCAGTACTTC,CASRLAYRGIAEQYF
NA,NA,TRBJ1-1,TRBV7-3,TGTGCCAGCAGCTTAATGGAGGCCACTGAAGCTTTCTTT,CASSLMEATEAFF
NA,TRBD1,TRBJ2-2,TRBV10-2,TGCGCCAGCAGTGGGGGACAGGGCACCGGGGAGCTGTTTTTT,CASSGGQGTGELFF
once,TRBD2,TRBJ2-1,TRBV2,TGTGCCAGCACGCACCGGGTAGCGGGAGTCTACAATGAGCAGTTCTTC,CASTHRVAGVYNEQFF
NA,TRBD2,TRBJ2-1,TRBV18,TGTGCCAGCTCACCAGGACTAGCGGGCTCCTACAATGAGCAGTTCTTC,CASSPGLAGSYNEQFF
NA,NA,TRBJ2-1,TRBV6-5,TGTGCCAGCAGTTACGGCCACTACAATGAGCAGTTCTTC,CASSYGHYNEQFF
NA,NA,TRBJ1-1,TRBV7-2,TGTGCCAGCAGCACCCGGGCAGGGATTGAAGCTTTCTTT,CASSTRAGIEAFF
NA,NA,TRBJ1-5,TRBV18,TGTGCCAGCTCACCCGCCAGTCTTAGCAATCAGCCCCAGCATTTT,CASSPASLSNQPQHF
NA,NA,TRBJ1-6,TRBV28,TGTGCCAGTAGAGACAGAAGCTCCTATAATTCACCCCTCCACTTT,CASRDRSSYNSPLHF
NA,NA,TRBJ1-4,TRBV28,TGTGCCAGCAGTTTAAGGCGGGCGACTAATGAAAAACTGTTTTTT,CASSLRRATNEKLFF
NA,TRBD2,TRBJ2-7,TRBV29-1,TGCAGCGTTGAAGGGACTAGCGGGACGTACGAGCAGTACTTC,CSVEGTSGTYEQYF
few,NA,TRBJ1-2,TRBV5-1,TGCGCCAGCAGCTTGATCGCAGGAGGTAACTATGGCTACACCTTC,CASSLIAGGNYGYTF
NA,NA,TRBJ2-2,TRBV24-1,TGTGCCACCAGTGATTTAAGACAGTCGAACACCGGGGAGCTGTTTTTT,CATSDLRQSNTGELFF
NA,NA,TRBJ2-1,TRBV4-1,TGCGCCAGCAGCCGGACTGAGAACAATGAGCAGTTCTTC,CASSRTENNEQFF
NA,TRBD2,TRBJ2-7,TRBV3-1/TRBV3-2,TGTGCCAGCAGCCAAGGGACTAGCGGGAGCTCCGAGCAGTACTTC,CASSQGTSGSSEQYF
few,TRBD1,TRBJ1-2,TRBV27,TGTGCCAGCAGTTTATCGGGCAGGGGGCGGGATGGCTACACCTTC,CASSLSGRGRDGYTF
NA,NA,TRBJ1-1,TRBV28,TGTGCCAGTACAGGAGTTATGAACACTGAAGCTTTCTTT,CASTGVMNTEAFF
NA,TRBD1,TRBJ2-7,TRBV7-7,TGTGCCAGCAGCTTAGGGACAGGGGCCTACGAGCAGTACTTC,CASSLGTGAYEQYF
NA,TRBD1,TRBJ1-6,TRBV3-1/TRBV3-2,TGTGCCAGCAGCCCGGGACAGTGGAATTCACCCCTCCACTTT,CASSPGQWNSPLHF
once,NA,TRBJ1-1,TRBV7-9,TGTGCCAGCAGCTTTGGGAGCAACACTGAAGCTTTCTTT,CASSFGSNTEAFF
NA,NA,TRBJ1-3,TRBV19,TGTGCCAGTAGTCGGGGGGGCCGCCGAAACACCATATATTTT,CASSRGGRRNTIYF
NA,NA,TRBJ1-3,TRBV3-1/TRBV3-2,TGTGCCAGCAGCCAGGGAGGTCTCCCCGGCGGAAACACCATATATTTT,CASSQGGLPGGNTIYF
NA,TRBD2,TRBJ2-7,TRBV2,TGTGCCAGCGGATCACTAGCGGGCCCCTACGAGCAGTACTTC,CASGSLAGPYEQYF
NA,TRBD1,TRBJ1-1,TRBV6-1,TGTGCCAGCAGTGTAGGGACAGGGGCCATGAACACTGAAGCTTTCTTT,CASSVGTGAMNTEAFF
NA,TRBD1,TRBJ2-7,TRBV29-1,TGCAGCGTGCGAACGGGACAGGGGCCCGGCTACGAGCAGTACTTC,CSVRTGQGPGYEQYF
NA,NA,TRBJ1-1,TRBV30,TGTGCCTGGAGTGTACCCCAGGGGTATACTGAAGCTTTCTTT,CAWSVPQGYTEAFF
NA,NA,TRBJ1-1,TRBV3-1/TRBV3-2,TGTGCCAGCCATGGGGGGGGGACTGAAGCTTTCTTT,CASHGGGTEAFF
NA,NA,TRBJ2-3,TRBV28,TGTGCCAGCAGTGCCGCGGGCGACTCGATGGGGGATACGCAGTATTTT,CASSAAGDSMGDTQYF
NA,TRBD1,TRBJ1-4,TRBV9,TGTGCCAGCAGCTCTTCCCGGGACAGGGCGACTAATGAAAAACTGTTTTTT,CASSSSRDRATNEKLFF
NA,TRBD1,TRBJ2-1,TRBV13,TGTGCCAGCAGCTCGGGACAGGGGGCTCAGGAGCAGTTCTTC,CASSSGQGAQEQFF
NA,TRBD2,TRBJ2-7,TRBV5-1,TGCGCCAGCAGTAACCTAGCGGCCGAGCAGTACTTC,CASSNLAAEQYF
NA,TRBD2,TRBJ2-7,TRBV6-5,TGTGCCAGCACCCCCGTAGCGGGAGGTTACTACGAGCAGTACTTC,CASTPVAGGYYEQYF
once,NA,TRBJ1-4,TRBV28,TGTGCCAGCAGAGAGGGGATCGGGGGGGAAAAACTGTTTTTT,CASREGIGGEKLFF
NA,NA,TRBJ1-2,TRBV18,TGTGCCAGCTCCCCCGCGCCGACGGAGAGCTATGGCTACACCTTC,CASSPAPTESYGYTF
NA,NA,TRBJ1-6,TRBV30,TGTGCCTGGGCCACTCTGACAGGCCATAATTCACCCCTCCACTTT,CAWATLTGHNSPLHF